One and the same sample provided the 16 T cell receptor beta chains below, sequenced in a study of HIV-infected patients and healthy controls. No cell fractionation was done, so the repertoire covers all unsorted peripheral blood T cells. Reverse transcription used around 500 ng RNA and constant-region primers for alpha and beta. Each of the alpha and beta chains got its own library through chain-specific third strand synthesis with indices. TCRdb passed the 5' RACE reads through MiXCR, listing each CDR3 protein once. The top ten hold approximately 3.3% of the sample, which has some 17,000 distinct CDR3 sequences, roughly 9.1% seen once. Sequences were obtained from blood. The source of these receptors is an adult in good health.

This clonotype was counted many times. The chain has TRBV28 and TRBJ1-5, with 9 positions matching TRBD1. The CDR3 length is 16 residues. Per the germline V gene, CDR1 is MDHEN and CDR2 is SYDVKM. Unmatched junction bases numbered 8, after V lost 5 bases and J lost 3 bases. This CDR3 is CASSQTTGGFNQPQHF. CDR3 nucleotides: TGTGCCAGCAGTCAAACGACAGGGGGTTTCAATCAGCCCCAGCATTTT.

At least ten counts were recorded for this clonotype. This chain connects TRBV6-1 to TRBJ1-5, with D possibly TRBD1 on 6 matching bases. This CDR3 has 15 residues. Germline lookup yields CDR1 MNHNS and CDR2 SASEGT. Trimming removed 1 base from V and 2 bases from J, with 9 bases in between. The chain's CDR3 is CASSEVAGGNQPQHF. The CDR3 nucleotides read TGTGCCAGCAGTGAAGTGGCAGGGGGCAATCAGCCCCAGCATTTT.

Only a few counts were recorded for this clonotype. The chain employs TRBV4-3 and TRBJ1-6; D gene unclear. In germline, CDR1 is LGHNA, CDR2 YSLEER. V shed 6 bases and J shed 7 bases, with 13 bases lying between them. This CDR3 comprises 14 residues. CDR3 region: CASSSLPGNSPLHF. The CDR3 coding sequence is TGCGCCAGCAGTTCGCTCCCGGGGAATTCACCCCTCCACTTT.

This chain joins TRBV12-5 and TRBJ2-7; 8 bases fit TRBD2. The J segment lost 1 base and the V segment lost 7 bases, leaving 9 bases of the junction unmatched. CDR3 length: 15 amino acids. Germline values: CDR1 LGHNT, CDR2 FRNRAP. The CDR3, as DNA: TGTGCTAGTGCCTACGGACTAGCCGGGTCCTACGAGCAGTACTTC. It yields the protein CASAYGLAGSYEQYF.

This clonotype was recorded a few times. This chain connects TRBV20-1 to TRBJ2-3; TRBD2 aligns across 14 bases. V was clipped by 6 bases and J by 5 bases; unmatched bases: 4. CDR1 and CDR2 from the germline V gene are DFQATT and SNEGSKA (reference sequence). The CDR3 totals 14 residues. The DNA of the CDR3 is TGCAGTGCCGGACTAGCGGGAGGTGTAGATACGCAGTATTTT. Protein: CSAGLAGGVDTQYF.

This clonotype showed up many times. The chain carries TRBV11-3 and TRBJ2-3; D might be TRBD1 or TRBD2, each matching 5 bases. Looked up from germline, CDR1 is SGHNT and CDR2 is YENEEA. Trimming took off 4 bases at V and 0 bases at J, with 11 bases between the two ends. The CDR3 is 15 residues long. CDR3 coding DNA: TGTGCCAGCAGCTCGGGACCCATGAGCACAGATACGCAGTATTTT. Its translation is CASSSGPMSTDTQYF. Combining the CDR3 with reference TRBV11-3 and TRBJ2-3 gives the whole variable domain EAGVVQSPRYKIIEKKQPVAFWCNPISGHNTLYWYLQNLGQGPELLIRYENEEAVDDSQLPKDRFSAERLKGVDSTLKIQPAELGDSAVYLCASSSGPMSTDTQYFGPGTRLTVL.

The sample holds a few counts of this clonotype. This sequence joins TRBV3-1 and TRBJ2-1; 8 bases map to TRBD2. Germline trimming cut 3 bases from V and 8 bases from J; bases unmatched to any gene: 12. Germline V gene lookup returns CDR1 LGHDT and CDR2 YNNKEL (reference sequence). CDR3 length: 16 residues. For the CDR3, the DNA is TGTGCCAGCAGCCATCAAACTAGCGGATTATGGGATGAGCAGTTCTTC. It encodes CASSHQTSGLWDEQFF.

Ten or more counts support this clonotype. CDR3 sequence reads: CSARPGTEAFF. The CDR3 region has the DNA TGCAGTGCCCGACCCGGCACTGAAGCTTTCTTT. The V gene is TRBV20-1, the J gene TRBJ1-1, with D hard to call. The V and J ends lost 6 bases and 4 bases respectively, with 9 bases between them. Germline V gene data show CDR1 as DFQATT and CDR2 as SNEGSKA (reference sequence). This CDR3 is built from 11 residues.

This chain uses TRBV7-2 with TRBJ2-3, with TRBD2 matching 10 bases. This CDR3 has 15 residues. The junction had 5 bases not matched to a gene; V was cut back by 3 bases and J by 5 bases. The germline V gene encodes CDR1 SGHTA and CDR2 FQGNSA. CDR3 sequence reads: CASSFTLAGEDTQYF. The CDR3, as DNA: TGTGCCAGCAGCTTCACCCTAGCGGGAGAAGATACGCAGTATTTT.

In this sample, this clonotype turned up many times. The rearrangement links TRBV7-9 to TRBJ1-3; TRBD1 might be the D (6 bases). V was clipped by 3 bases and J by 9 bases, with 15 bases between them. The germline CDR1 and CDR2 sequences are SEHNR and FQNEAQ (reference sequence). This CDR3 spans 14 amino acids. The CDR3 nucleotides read TGTGCCAGCAGCTTTAACAGGGCCGGGGCCACCATATATTTT. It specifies CASSFNRAGATIYF.

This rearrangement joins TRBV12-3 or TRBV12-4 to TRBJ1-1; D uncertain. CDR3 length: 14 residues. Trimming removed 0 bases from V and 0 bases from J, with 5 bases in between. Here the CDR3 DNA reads TGTGCCAGCAGTTTAGCACAGATGAACACTGAAGCTTTCTTT. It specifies CASSLAQMNTEAFF.

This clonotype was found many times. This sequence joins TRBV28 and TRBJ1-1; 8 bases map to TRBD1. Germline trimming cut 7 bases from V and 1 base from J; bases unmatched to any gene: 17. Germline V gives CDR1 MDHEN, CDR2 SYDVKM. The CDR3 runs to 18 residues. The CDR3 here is CASTIPQGAGVENTEAFF. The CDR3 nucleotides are TGTGCCAGCACCATTCCCCAGGGGGCAGGGGTTGAGAACACTGAAGCTTTCTTT.

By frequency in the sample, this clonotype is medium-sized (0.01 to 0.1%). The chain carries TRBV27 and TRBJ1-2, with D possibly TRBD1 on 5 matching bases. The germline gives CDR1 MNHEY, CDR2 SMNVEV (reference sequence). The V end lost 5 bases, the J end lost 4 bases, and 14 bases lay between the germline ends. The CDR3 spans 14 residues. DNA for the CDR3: TGTGCCAGCAGTCCAACGACAGAGTCCTATGGCTACACCTTC. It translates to CASSPTTESYGYTF.

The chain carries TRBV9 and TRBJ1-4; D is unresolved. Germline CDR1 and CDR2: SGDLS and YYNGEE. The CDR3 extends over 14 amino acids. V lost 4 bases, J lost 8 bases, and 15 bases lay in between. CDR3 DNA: TGTGCCAGCAGCATTCACGACCTGGACGAAAAACTGTTTTTT. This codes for CASSIHDLDEKLFF.

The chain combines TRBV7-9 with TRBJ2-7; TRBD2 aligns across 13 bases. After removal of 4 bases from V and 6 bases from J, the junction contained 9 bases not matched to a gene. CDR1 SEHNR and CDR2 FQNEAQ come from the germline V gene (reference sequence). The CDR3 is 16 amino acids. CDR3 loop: CASSSRLAGGSSEQYF. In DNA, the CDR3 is TGTGCCAGCAGCTCCCGACTAGCGGGAGGTTCGAGCGAGCAGTACTTC.

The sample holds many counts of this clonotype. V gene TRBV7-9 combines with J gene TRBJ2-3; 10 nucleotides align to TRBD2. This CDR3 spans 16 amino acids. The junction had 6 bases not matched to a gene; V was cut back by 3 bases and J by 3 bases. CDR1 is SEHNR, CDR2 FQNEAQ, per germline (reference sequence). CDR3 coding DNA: TGTGCCAGCAGCTTGGGACTAGCGTTGGGAACAGATACGCAGTATTTT. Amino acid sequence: CASSLGLALGTDTQYF.